The 17 T cell receptor beta chains in this list originate from one sample, sequenced in a study of T-cell reconstitution after alpha-beta-depleted transplantation in children. Preparing the TCRbeta library involved the use of unique molecular identifiers. TCRdb recomputed calls from the PCR reads with MiXCR, one row per CDR3 protein. The data show some 640,000 distinct CDR3 sequences, 16% seen once. Here the sequenced sample was PBMCs from the stem cell graft donor, taken from the stem cell graft. These receptors were taken from a human donor who donated a stem cell graft to a child with acute myeloid leukemia.

This clonotype was picked up many times. V usage is TRBV24-1 and J usage is TRBJ1-5; D ambiguous. Between the trimmed V and J ends, which lost 3 bases and 4 bases, there was a span of 9 bases. Per the germline V gene, CDR1 is KGHDR and CDR2 is SFDVKD. This CDR3 contains 14 residues. This CDR3 reads CATSDRFPNQPQHF. As DNA, the CDR3 is TGTGCCACCAGTGATCGATTTCCGAATCAGCCCCAGCATTTT.

The chain carries TRBV20-1 and TRBJ2-7; possibly TRBD1 for D (6 bases). Trimming left V 5 bases short and J 9 bases short, with 17 bases between. Per the germline V gene, CDR1 is DFQATT and CDR2 is SNEGSKA (reference sequence). CDR3 size: 12 residues. This chain's CDR3 is CSAGWTEVRQYV. The CDR3 DNA is TGCAGTGCTGGGTGGACAGAAGTACGGCAGTACGTC.

Many counts were recorded for this clonotype. The CDR3 region is CSARAIFLRAQETQYF. The CDR3 DNA is TGCAGTGCTAGGGCCATTTTTCTCCGGGCCCAAGAGACCCAGTACTTC. The gene calls are TRBV20-1 and TRBJ2-5; no clear D. The CDR3 has 16 residues. The germline V gene encodes CDR1 DFQATT and CDR2 SNEGSKA (reference sequence). The germline V and J ends were trimmed by 3 bases and 1 base, with 18 bases remaining between them.

This clonotype was seen a handful of times. The chain couples TRBV5-1 to TRBJ2-3, with D possibly being TRBD2 (6 bases). CDR3 length equals 15 residues. CDR1 and CDR2 (germline): SGHRS, YFSETQ. Between the trimmed V and J ends, which lost 2 bases and 6 bases, there was a span of 16 bases. CDR3 nucleotide sequence: TGCGCCAGCAGCTTTGGGGTTACGGAGGGGGATACGCAGTATTTT. It encodes CASSFGVTEGDTQYF.

This clonotype was seen at least ten times. V usage is TRBV20-1 and J usage is TRBJ1-1, with D perhaps TRBD1 (5 bases). Germline values: CDR1 DFQATT, CDR2 SNEGSKA (reference sequence). The V gene lost 3 bases and the J gene lost 2 bases, with 13 bases spanning the gap. The CDR3 covers 14 residues. CDR3 coding DNA: TGCAGTGCTAGGGAGGGACCCCTAAACACTGAAGCTTTCTTT. Its protein product is CSAREGPLNTEAFF.

This clonotype has only a few counts. V gene TRBV15 combines with J gene TRBJ2-2, with D possibly matching TRBD1 (5 bases). The V end lost 3 bases, the J end lost 1 base, and 6 bases lay between the germline ends. This CDR3 is built from 14 residues. The germline V gene encodes CDR1 LNHNV and CDR2 YYDKDF (reference sequence). CDR3 loop: CATSSDRNTGELFF. CDR3 bases: TGTGCCACCAGCAGTGACAGGAACACCGGGGAGCTGTTTTTT.

J is TRBJ2-5 and V is TRBV7-9, with 7 nucleotides matching TRBD1. V was clipped by 8 bases and J by 4 bases; unmatched bases: 10. The CDR3 spans 14 residues. From germline, CDR1 is SEHNR and CDR2 FQNEAQ (reference sequence). This chain's CDR3 is CASGHRGQRETQYF. As DNA, the CDR3 is TGTGCCAGCGGACACAGGGGCCAGAGAGAGACCCAGTACTTC.

This clonotype was detected ten times or more. The chain recombines TRBV29-1 with TRBJ2-7; TRBD1 matches 7 bases. The CDR3 consists of 14 residues. V dropped 7 bases and J dropped 3; count of bases not matched to a gene: 12. CDR1 SQVTM and CDR2 ANQGSEA come from the germline V gene. The CDR3 bases are TGCAGCGCTCAAGGACAGGTAAAAGACTACGAGCAGTACTTC. Translation: CSAQGQVKDYEQYF.

As to this clonotype: A read error is possible here, since a much larger clone lies one base away. The chain couples TRBV24-1 to TRBJ2-1; D unresolved. The CDR3 extends over 13 amino acids. Germline CDR1 KGHDR, CDR2 SFDVKD. The CDR3 loop reads CTTSTQSYNEQFF. The CDR3 DNA is TGTACCACCAGCACTCAGTCCTACAATGAGCAGTTCTTC.

In this sample, this clonotype turned up a few times. The gene calls are TRBV7-9 and TRBJ1-1; D remains ambiguous. V lost 7 bases, J lost 0 bases, and 15 bases lay in between. This CDR3 region has 15 residues. The germline V gene has CDR1 SEHNR and CDR2 FQNEAQ (reference sequence). The CDR3 coding sequence is TGTGCCAGCATCCCCACGAACGCCATGAACACTGAAGCTTTCTTT. This encodes CASIPTNAMNTEAFF.

The chain carries TRBV20-1 and TRBJ2-2; maybe TRBD1 (6 bases). CDR1 and CDR2 from the germline V gene are DFQATT and SNEGSKA (reference sequence). The V end was cut by 2 bases, the J end by 0 bases, with 13 bases between. CDR3 size: 16 residues. The chain's CDR3 is CSARRGGRANTGELFF. In nucleotides, the CDR3 is TGCAGTGCTAGAAGAGGGGGAAGGGCGAACACCGGGGAGCTGTTTTTT.

The rearrangement uses TRBV6-1 and TRBJ2-3; 7 positions agree with TRBD2. The length of the CDR3 is 15 residues. The germline gives CDR1 MNHNS, CDR2 SASEGT. Trimming at V came to 6 bases and at J to 2 bases, leaving 8 bases not matched to a gene. The CDR3 loop reads CASSRQTSPTDTQYF. The CDR3 DNA reads TGTGCCAGCAGCAGACAGACTAGCCCCACAGATACGCAGTATTTT.

This clonotype was seen a few times. The DNA of the CDR3 is TGTGCCAGCAGCCCGGGTGGGATTAGCCTTAATTCACCCCTCCACTTT. Residues: CASSPGGISLNSPLHF. The V and J genes are TRBV7-2 and TRBJ1-6; D unresolved. Germline V CDR1 and CDR2: SGHTA, FQGNSA. The CDR3 runs 16 residues. Trimming left V 5 bases short and J 6 bases short, with 17 bases between.

This clonotype was found many times. The rearrangement uses TRBV7-9 and TRBJ2-3; D call uncertain. Germline V gives CDR1 SEHNR, CDR2 FQNEAQ (reference sequence). The CDR3 has 14 residues. With 3 bases removed from V and 6 bases from J, the gap between germline ends came to 13 bases. CDR3: CASSFGPASDTQYF. DNA of the CDR3: TGTGCCAGCAGCTTCGGACCGGCCTCCGATACGCAGTATTTT.

This clonotype has ten or more counts. In nucleotides, the CDR3 is TGCGCCAGCAGCTTGGGGGCAGGTCCCTACGAGCAGTACGTC. Protein: CASSLGAGPYEQYV. The chain employs TRBV5-1 and TRBJ2-7; D gene ambiguous. This CDR3 is built from 14 residues. Trimming stripped 0 bases from V and 2 bases from J, with 9 bases between. Germline assignment: CDR1 SGHRS and CDR2 YFSETQ.

This clonotype has ten or more counts. The chain employs TRBV20-1 and TRBJ2-7; 8 bases match TRBD2. The CDR3 spans 14 residues. Unmatched junction bases numbered 8, after V lost 3 bases and J lost 4 bases. Germline loops: CDR1 DFQATT, CDR2 SNEGSKA (reference sequence). In nucleotides, the CDR3 is TGCAGTGCTAGCCCGGGACTAGACCCTTACGAGCAGTACTTC. This sequence encodes CSASPGLDPYEQYF.

In its sample, this clonotype was seen a few times. The CDR3 is CASSLDPSGTGNGYTF. The CDR3 nucleotides read TGTGCCAGCAGCCTCGACCCCTCCGGGACAGGGAATGGCTACACCTTC. The chain links TRBV7-9 to TRBJ1-2, with 9 bases lining up with TRBD1. CDR1 SEHNR and CDR2 FQNEAQ come from the germline V gene (reference sequence). Germline trimming cut 5 bases from V and 6 bases from J; bases unmatched to any gene: 13. This CDR3 has 16 residues.